The 22 T cell receptor beta chains reported below all come from one sample, sequenced in a study of blood T cell repertoires in COVID-19. Here immunoSEQ multiplex PCR was the method, and the copy in TCRdb shows in-frame clones only, minus some. The sample lists hundreds of thousands of clones, around 86% occurring once. The sample consisted of peripheral blood. The origin of the receptors is a woman aged 50 to 60 with COVID-19, enrolled during active disease.

This rearrangement joins TRBV18 to TRBJ2-1, with 13 nucleotides matching TRBD2. J lost 10 bases, V lost 5 bases, and 11 bases had no gene match. Germline CDR1 is KGHSH and CDR2 is LQKENI. The CDR3 is made up of 16 amino acids. CDR3 in DNA: TGTGCCAGCTCAGGACTAGCGGGAGACCCCACATACGAGCAGTTCTTC. It translates to CASSGLAGDPTYEQFF.

The chain joins TRBV5-1 to TRBJ1-6; 9 bases match TRBD1. Per the germline V gene, CDR1 is SGHRS and CDR2 is YFSETQ. V shed 4 bases and J 0 bases; nucleotides not matched to a gene: 2. The CDR3 is 16 residues long. CDR3 in DNA: TGCGCCAGCAGCGGACAGGGGAGCTCCTATAATTCACCCCTCCACTTT. Translation gives CASSGQGSSYNSPLHF.

The V call is TRBV9, the J call TRBJ2-3; TRBD2 might be the D (5 bases). The CDR3 runs to 16 residues. V lost 6 bases, J lost 2 bases, and 19 bases lay in between. The germline CDR1 and CDR2 sequences are SGDLS and YYNGEE. The CDR3 reads CASTIPAVLSTDTQYF. Written as DNA, the CDR3 is TGTGCCAGCACGATACCAGCGGTTTTATCCACAGATACGCAGTATTTT.

V gene TRBV5-1 combines with J gene TRBJ2-7; tentative D call: TRBD2 (5 bases). CDR1 SGHRS and CDR2 YFSETQ come from the germline V gene. V lost 7 bases, J lost 2 bases, and 16 bases lay in between. This CDR3 spans 14 amino acids. DNA for the CDR3: TGCGCCAGCCGAACGCGGGCCGGCCCCTACGAGCAGTACTTC. It is translated as CASRTRAGPYEQYF.

V usage is TRBV5-8 and J usage is TRBJ1-1; 8 bases are a match to TRBD1. Germline assignment: CDR1 SGHTS and CDR2 YDEGEE. The CDR3 has 15 amino acids. V was clipped by 0 bases and J by 3 bases; unmatched bases: 4. The CDR3 coding sequence is TGTGCCAGCAGCTTGGGCGGCAGGGGGCACACTGAAGCTTTCTTT. Translated, it gives CASSLGGRGHTEAFF.

This chain connects TRBV7-9 to TRBJ2-2, with 9 bases that match TRBD1. The CDR3 extends over 16 amino acids. V shed 5 bases, J shed 1 base, and the junction held 5 bases outside the gene matches. Germline CDR1 and CDR2: SEHNR and FQNEAQ (reference sequence). DNA of the CDR3: TGTGCCAGCAGCCCAACAGGGGGCCTGAACACCGGGGAGCTGTTTTTT. Its translation: CASSPTGGLNTGELFF.

V is TRBV10-3 and J is TRBJ2-2, with 8 bases aligning to TRBD2. Losses at the gene ends were 4 bases for V and 6 bases for J; bases not matched to a gene: 13. The V gene's germline CDR1 is ENHRY and CDR2 SYGVKD. This CDR3 is built from 17 residues. CDR3 coding DNA: TGTGCCATCAGTGCCCGGGGGGCGGGAGGCCCCGCCGGGGAGCTGTTTTTT. Protein sequence: CAISARGAGGPAGELFF.

The rearrangement joins TRBV18 to TRBJ1-1; unclear D gene. Germline V gene lookup returns CDR1 KGHSH and CDR2 LQKENI. Trimming shortened V by 3 bases and J by 0 bases, and 14 bases separated the two germline ends. The CDR3 is made up of 16 amino acids. CDR3 DNA sequence: TGTGCCAGCTCACCTCTCGGTGGAGGTATGAACACTGAAGCTTTCTTT. Residues: CASSPLGGGMNTEAFF.

On this clone itself: At one of its ends the junction is not consistent with the germline gene, which may arise from a read error. The chain joins TRBV6-1 to TRBJ1-5, with 7 bases aligning to TRBD1. Germline assignment: CDR1 MNHNS and CDR2 SASEGT. This CDR3 has 15 residues. The CDR3 region is CASTERIGGTQPQHF. The CDR3 nucleotides read TGTGCCAGCACTGAAAGGATAGGGGGCACACAGCCCCAGCATTTT.

The V and J genes are TRBV6-5 and TRBJ2-3, with D uncertain. CDR1 is MNHEY and CDR2 is SVGAGI in the germline V gene. This CDR3 has 12 residues. V lost 7 bases and J 2 bases, leaving 7 bases between the germline ends. CDR3 amino acids: CASMSTTDTQYF. DNA of the CDR3: TGTGCCAGCATGAGTACCACAGATACGCAGTATTTT.

The V call is TRBV18, the J call TRBJ2-5, with D uncertain. Trimming pared 1 base from V and 2 bases from J, leaving 11 bases between. Germline V gene lookup returns CDR1 KGHSH and CDR2 LQKENI. The CDR3 length is 15 residues. As DNA, the CDR3 is TGTGCCAGCTCACCACAAGTTTCGGTACAAGAGACCCAGTACTTC. This codes for CASSPQVSVQETQYF. Supplemented by reference TRBV18 and TRBJ2-5, the full variable domain reads NAGVMQNPRHLVRRRGQEARLRCSPMKGHSHVYWYRQLPEEGLKFMVYLQKENIIDESGMPKERFSAEFPKEGPSILRIQQVVRGDSAAYFCASSPQVSVQETQYFGPGTRLLVL.

V usage is TRBV7-3 and J usage is TRBJ2-3; TRBD2 aligns across 10 bases. Germline CDR1 reads SGHTA; CDR2 reads FQGTGA. The J segment lost 0 bases and the V segment lost 8 bases, leaving 14 bases of the junction unmatched. The CDR3 sequence is 18 residues long. DNA of the CDR3: TGTGCCAGCTGCCCAGCGGGAGGGCGGGGATTAAGCACAGATACGCAGTATTTT. Protein: CASCPAGGRGLSTDTQYF.

The V call is TRBV7-9, the J call TRBJ1-6, with TRBD1 matching 7 bases. Per germline, CDR1 SEHNR and CDR2 FQNEAQ (reference sequence). The CDR3 covers 15 residues. V dropped 5 bases and J dropped 9; count of bases not matched to a gene: 10. CDR3 coding DNA: TGTGCCAGCAGCCTCCAGGGGGGCGCAACTTCACCCCTCCACTTT. This translates into CASSLQGGATSPLHF.

This clone turned up a few times. The CDR3 is CASSLEFSSSYEQYF. The CDR3 DNA is TGTGCCAGCAGCTTGGAGTTCAGTTCCTCCTACGAGCAGTACTTC. This chain links TRBV5-5 with TRBJ2-7; no clear D. Germline V gene data show CDR1 as SGHKS and CDR2 as YYEKEE (reference sequence). CDR3 size: 15 residues. Trimming cost V 0 bases and J 0 bases, with 10 bases left between them. Full variable domain (rest looked up from reference TRBV5-5 and TRBJ2-7): DAGVTQSPTHLIKTRGQQVTLRCSPISGHKSVSWYQQVLGQGPQFIFQYYEKEERGRGNFPDRFSARQFPNYSSELNVNALLLGDSALYLCASSLEFSSSYEQYFGPGTRLTVT.

The genes are TRBV23-1 and TRBJ2-6; TRBD2 aligns across 8 bases. TRBV23-1 is an ORF, and what it does is uncertain. CDR3 length: 15 amino acids. The J segment lost 2 bases and the V segment lost 8 bases, leaving 5 bases of the junction unmatched. The CDR3 sequence: CASSSGCTGANVLTF. DNA for the CDR3: TGCGCCAGCTCTAGCGGGTGTACTGGGGCCAACGTCCTGACTTTC.

About this clone itself: Other DNA sequences in the same sample also yield this CDR3. This chain joins TRBV4-1 and TRBJ2-7; 9 nucleotides line up with TRBD1. The germline gives CDR1 MGHRA, CDR2 YSYEKL. The CDR3 contains 15 residues. Losses at the gene ends were 4 bases for V and 1 base for J; bases not matched to a gene: 5. The CDR3 spells CASSPGQGSSYEQYF. DNA of the CDR3: TGCGCCAGCAGCCCGGGACAGGGATCTTCCTACGAGCAGTACTTC.

The rearrangement uses TRBV2 and TRBJ1-1; a possible D gene is TRBD1 (5 bases). Germline V gene sequence: CDR1 SNHLY, CDR2 FYNNEI. Deletions cut 3 bases from V and 2 bases from J, with 16 bases between. This CDR3 is 16 amino acids long. The CDR3 reads CASSDGDGWTNTEAFF. The CDR3 bases are TGTGCCAGCAGTGACGGCGACGGCTGGACAAACACTGAAGCTTTCTTT.

This rearrangement joins TRBV12-3 or TRBV12-4 to TRBJ2-7; D unresolved. The CDR3 has 12 residues. V lost 1 base and J lost 2, with 3 bases in between. In DNA, the CDR3 is TGTGCCAGCAGTTTAGTAGCCTACGAGCAGTACTTC. The encoded protein is CASSLVAYEQYF.

The chain carries TRBV3-1 (or the pseudogene TRBV3-2) and TRBJ1-3; 8 bases are shared with TRBD1. The CDR3 spans 15 residues. Per the germline V gene, CDR1 is LGHDT and CDR2 is YNNKEL (reference sequence). V shed 1 base and J 4 bases; nucleotides not matched to a gene: 3. This chain's CDR3 is CASSQGRQGGNTIYF. In DNA form, the CDR3 reads TGTGCCAGCAGCCAAGGAAGACAGGGGGGAAACACCATATATTTT.

The rearrangement links TRBV5-1 to TRBJ2-5; 7 positions match TRBD1. The CDR3 sequence is 15 residues long. J was trimmed by 5 bases and V by 7 bases; bases with no gene match: 14. CDR1 SGHRS and CDR2 YFSETQ come from the germline V gene. For the CDR3, the DNA is TGCGCCAGCGGTGGACCGGGACAGCCTGGGGAGACCCAGTACTTC. This gives the protein CASGGPGQPGETQYF.

The gene calls are TRBV29-1 and TRBJ1-1; 7 bases match TRBD1. V trimming: 4 bases; J trimming: 2 bases; junction bases outside the gene matches: 7. The CDR3 consists of 14 residues. Germline loops: CDR1 SQVTM, CDR2 ANQGSEA. CDR3 nucleotides: TGCAGCGTTGCTCTGACAGGGTCTAACACTGAAGCTTTCTTT. The encoded protein is CSVALTGSNTEAFF.

This clone has just one count. The J gene is TRBJ2-7, the V gene TRBV3-1 (or the pseudogene TRBV3-2); 7 positions match TRBD1. J was trimmed by 1 base and V by 2 bases; bases with no gene match: 8. The CDR3 has 16 residues. Looked up from germline, CDR1 is LGHDT and CDR2 is YNNKEL (reference sequence). DNA for the CDR3: TGTGCCAGCAGCCAAATGATGGGACAGCGATCCTACGAGCAGTACTTC. This translates into CASSQMMGQRSYEQYF.